Here is one T cell receptor beta chain with its context. Patients got ipilimumab 1 mg/kg beginning 14 to 28 days post-transplant. Patients received nivolumab 3 mg/kg at weeks 1, 4, 7, 10, then fortnightly to week 26. These data belong to a study of ipilimumab plus nivolumab after autologous stem cell transplantation. Overall study: Typical patient got 5 or 6 ipilimumab doses and 7 or 8 nivolumab doses (median).

This CDR3 has 14 residues. The germline V gene has CDR1 MDHEN and CDR2 SYDVKM. V shed 4 bases and J shed 0 bases, with 9 bases lying between them. Only in-frame clones appear in the TCRdb table, and some are missing; sequencing was by immunoSEQ multiplex PCR. The table lists approximately 15,000 clones, 65% to 80% of them singletons. The sequenced sample was PBMCs, obtained in a trial of ipilimumab plus nivolumab as post-transplant consolidation. The sequence was collected from a male donor with primary mediastinal lymphoma. This chain uses TRBV28 with TRBJ1-1; unclear D gene. The DNA of the CDR3 is TGTGCCAGCAGTTCGGAGGTGATGAACACTGAAGCTTTCTTT. It is translated as CASSSEVMNTEAFF.